This is a list of T cell receptor beta chains from one sample in a study of control samples from healthy donors and cancer patients. Repertoires were generated with immunoSEQ multiplex PCR, while TCRdb's copy carries only in-frame clones and drops some. The data show some 130,000 clones, with 92% seen just once and around 5.1% held by the top ten. The sample comprised blood. The source of these receptors is a young man in good health. Each CDR3 is given with its conserved first and last residue. A D gene is named only where the DNA matches it firmly. Clone size is given for some rows only: seen once, a few or many times, or a class if the clone is expanded.

>TRBV5-5|TRBJ2-1|NA|NA
CASSLGTTDYNEQFF
TGTGCCAGCAGCTTGGGGACGACAGACTACAATGAGCAGTTCTTC
>TRBV9|TRBJ1-2|NA|NA
CASSASRDIEGYTF
TGTGCCAGCAGCGCATCCCGGGACATCGAAGGTTACACCTTC
>TRBV5-6|TRBJ2-7|NA|NA
CASSFYLSSSSYEQYF
TGTGCCAGCAGCTTTTATCTCAGCTCGAGCTCCTACGAGCAGTACTTC
>TRBV5-4|TRBJ1-1|once|NA
CASSWTITGTEAFF
TGTGCCAGCAGCTGGACGATAACAGGGACTGAAGCTTTCTTT
>TRBV20-1|TRBJ2-7|NA|NA
CSAKLVGEQYF
TGCAGTGCTAAACTAGTCGGCGAGCAGTACTTC
>TRBV5-1|TRBJ2-7|NA|TRBD2
CASSLSKERGGPYEQYF
TGCGCCAGCAGCTTGTCTAAGGAGCGGGGGGGCCCCTACGAGCAGTACTTC
>TRBV19|TRBJ1-2|NA|TRBD1
CASSRAPGQGGYGYTF
TGTGCCAGTAGTCGGGCTCCGGGACAGGGCGGGTATGGCTACACCTTC
>TRBV6-1|TRBJ1-1|NA|NA
CASSEAGAANTEAFF
TGTGCCAGCAGTGAAGCAGGGGCGGCGAACACTGAAGCTTTCTTT
>TRBV5-6|TRBJ2-7|NA|TRBD1
CASSFWRQGAYEQYF
TGTGCCAGCAGCTTCTGGCGACAGGGGGCGTACGAGCAGTACTTC
>TRBV2|TRBJ1-5|NA|TRBD1
CASSLSRHTGGRNQPQHF
TGTGCCAGCAGCCTCAGCCGCCATACAGGGGGTAGGAATCAGCCCCAGCATTTT
>TRBV5-1|TRBJ2-7|NA|TRBD1
CASSVGTGMLPSYEQYF
TGCGCCAGCAGCGTCGGGACAGGGATGCTCCCCTCCTACGAGCAGTACTTC
>TRBV5-5|TRBJ1-4|NA|TRBD1
CASSLRPGQGATNEKLFF
TGTGCCAGCAGCTTGCGACCGGGACAGGGGGCTACTAATGAAAAACTGTTTTTT